The present entry profiles one TCR beta chain with its context. Trimming removed 0 bases from V and 1 base from J, with 13 bases in between. Looked up from germline, CDR1 is SGHRS and CDR2 is YFSETQ. The CDR3 sequence is 16 residues long. The PCR ran on 60 Vbeta and 13 Jbeta primers. Measured with immunoSEQ multiplex PCR; TCRdb has only the in-frame clones, and not every one. This sample's clone table lists around 140,000 clones. The data were obtained in a study of cytomegalovirus exposure and HLA in healthy donors. The V gene is TRBV5-1, the J gene TRBJ1-1; possibly TRBD1 for D (5 bases). The sequence was collected from a woman aged 40 to 50 in good health and CMV-seronegative. Sequenced input: PBMCs. CDR3 sequence (DNA): TGCGCCAGCAGCTTGGAGACCGGACACACGAACACTGAAGCTTTCTTT. This translates into CASSLETGHTNTEAFF. The variable domain in full, with the rest retrieved from reference TRBV5-1 and TRBJ1-1, is KAGVTQTPRYLIKTRGQQVTLSCSPISGHRSVSWYQQTPGQGLQFLFEYFSETQRNKGNFPGRFSGRQFSNSRSEMNVSTLELGDSALYLCASSLETGHTNTEAFFGQGTRLTVV.